What follows is one TCR beta chain and its context. This clone was counted once. The antigen it binds to is not known. Base qualities are not recorded, but no much larger clone differs from it by a single base. This entry belongs to a study of shared clonotypes between healthy human individuals (TCRdb year 2020). Some background on the complete study: A few men and a couple of women, aged 18 to 49 years, made up the cohort. For each donor, CD4 naive and CD4 memory were each run on three plates, CD8 naive on two plates, and CD8 memory on one plate. To estimate repertoire size and how much clonotypes are shared between individuals, the study performed deep sequencing of blood TCR repertoires from a handful of healthy adults. Different laboratories and diverse techniques were used to prepare libraries and sequence TCR repertoires, to increase sequencing depth and limit assay-specific biases. Leukapheresis yielded between about 0.85 and 10 billion PBMCs per donor.

Using the deep immunoSEQ assay, multiplex PCR amplified TCR CDR3 regions from genomic DNA. Extracted genomic DNA from each cell subset was distributed evenly across all wells of several immunoSEQ 96-well plates, and each plate was treated as a replicate. Each replicate PCR for sorted subsets received around 200 ng genomic DNA, equal to 30,000 or so T cell genomes. Purified libraries were quantified with a Qubit 3.0 fluorometer, sized on a Bioanalyzer 2100, and re-quantified with the KAPA Library Quantification kit. Every immunoSEQ 96-well plate was sequenced on a dedicated single-read 150-cycle Illumina NextSeq 550 flow cell. The authors' analysis ran thus. The immunoSEQ output contained only junctional sequences without quality scores, so filtering could not match that applied to full-length reads. Sequences were annotated with PyIR, a Python wrapper for IgBLAST v1.9, using IMGT germline references to assign V/J genes and CDR3. Reads were removed for weak V/J assignments (E-value above 1e-6), missing CDR3, stop codons, out-of-frame junctions, or ambiguous translated residues. V3J clonotypes were defined as sequences sharing the same inferred V gene, J gene, and CDR3 amino acid sequence. Percentage overlap between repertoires was computed as shared unique clonotypes divided by the size of the smaller repertoire. Richness of each repertoire was evaluated using RTK rarefaction, the Chao1 estimator, and Recon v2.1 estimates of unobserved clonotypes. OLGA was used to compute generation probabilities for all TCRbeta clonotypes that the gDNA method yielded from a few donors. TCRdb obtained this table from immuneACCESS and retained in-frame rearrangements with V and J assigned. These tables miss some clones; where compared with another copy, unresolved V genes account for less than half of the shortfall, and the remainder is unexplained. That table furnishes V, J and clone size, whereas the DNA furnished D and trimming. The sample table records 400,000 or so clones; about 97% of these occur just once. 0.32% of the sample lies in the top ten.

The germline V gene supplies CDR1 SGHTA and CDR2 FQGNSA. The CDR3, cysteine through phenylalanine, is 14 amino acids long. Only the CDR3 DNA is retained, 42 bases long and in frame from the first base. V is cut by 0 bases and J by 3 bases, and the space between the germline ends is 9 bases. Healthy HIV-negative adults with no recently reported acute infections or vaccinations were included as donors. All donors were Caucasian adults living in Nashville, Tennessee, USA. CD8 memory samples were composed of magnetically selected CD45RO+ cells combined with CCR7-negative CD45RA+ effector memory (TemRA) cells. Blood was obtained by leukapheresis, after which PBMCs were separated by Ficoll-Histopaque density gradient centrifugation and cryopreserved in liquid nitrogen vapor phase. Purity and quantity of every magnetically sorted T cell population were checked by analytical flow cytometry. Each sorted fraction had its genomic DNA isolated and then quantified by UV absorbance on a Nanodrop 2000c.

The paper as a whole reports these results and caveats: Rarefaction of sorted-subset datasets indicated incomplete sequencing despite the large sequencing depth. Compared with non-shared clonotypes, clonotypes shared by all four sorted-subset donors had higher generation probabilities. Sampling was restricted to blood, and TCR repertoires in tissue are likely to differ from TCR repertoires in blood. Based on pairwise subsampling, the degree of clonotype sharing among donors was expected to be affected by sequencing depth. Across a handful of donors, around 5% of naive CD4, more than 3% of naive CD8, about 2% of memory CD4, and around 0.4% of memory CD8 clonotypes were shared. Naive subsets generally had larger estimated clonotype richness than memory subsets did. The small number of donors limited the genetic and exposure-history diversity represented.

The sample comprised memory CD8+ T cells sorted from blood. Explained via the paper, the cell subset or site label denotes: CD45RO+ cells pooled with CCR7-negative TemRA cells. Recombination connected TRBV7-2 to TRBJ2-7; the D gene cannot be resolved reliably. The source is a man younger than 40 in good health. The CDR3: CASSLAIGNYEQYF. The DNA is TGTGCCAGCAGCTTAGCGATCGGCAACTACGAGCAGTACTTC.